A single T cell receptor (beta chain) is shown here with its context. Germline values: CDR1 MDHEN, CDR2 SYDVKM. Trimming pared 7 bases from V and 7 bases from J, leaving 15 bases between. The CDR3 runs to 13 residues. TCRdb keeps only in-frame clones here, not all; method: immunoSEQ multiplex PCR. Of about 64,000 clones in the sample, about nine tenths were seen once. These data come from a study of T cell changes during pregnancy in multiple sclerosis. This TCR was recovered from a female donor with multiple sclerosis, enrolled in a pregnancy study. The V call is TRBV28, the J call TRBJ2-3, with D possibly TRBD1 on 7 matching bases. The starting material was peripheral blood, obtained in the second trimester of pregnancy. The CDR3 DNA reads as TGTGCCAGCATCCAGGGGGGCGGAAATACGCAGTATTTT. Protein product: CASIQGGGNTQYF. The whole variable domain, remainder taken from reference TRBV28 and TRBJ2-3, is DVKVTQSSRYLVKRTGEKVFLECVQDMDHENMFWYRQDPGLGLRLIYFSYDVKMKEKGDIPEGYSVSREKKERFSLILESASTNQTSMYLCASIQGGGNTQYFGPGTRLTVL.